This TCR beta chain was recovered during a study of spatial heterogeneity in lung cancer. Noted time point: blood at routine non-recurrence follow-up after resection. Unsorted whole RNA of tumor, nontumor lung or frozen PBMC was sequenced. MiXCR, applied by TCRdb to the 5' RACE reads, yields one record per CDR3 protein. In the table there are roughly 120,000 distinct CDR3 sequences, less than 15% of which are singletons. The germline gives CDR1 MNHEY, CDR2 SVGEGT. The CDR3 runs to 14 residues. The V and J ends lost 5 bases and 4 bases respectively, with 12 bases between them. The sequencing here drew on PBMCs, taken at follow-up. The sequence was obtained from a male donor with early-stage non-small cell lung cancer. The genes are TRBV6-2 or TRBV6-3 and TRBJ2-4; D is perhaps TRBD1 (6 bases). The chain's CDR3 is CASSSRDNKNIQYF. DNA of the CDR3: TGTGCCAGCAGTAGCCGGGACAATAAAAACATTCAGTACTTC.